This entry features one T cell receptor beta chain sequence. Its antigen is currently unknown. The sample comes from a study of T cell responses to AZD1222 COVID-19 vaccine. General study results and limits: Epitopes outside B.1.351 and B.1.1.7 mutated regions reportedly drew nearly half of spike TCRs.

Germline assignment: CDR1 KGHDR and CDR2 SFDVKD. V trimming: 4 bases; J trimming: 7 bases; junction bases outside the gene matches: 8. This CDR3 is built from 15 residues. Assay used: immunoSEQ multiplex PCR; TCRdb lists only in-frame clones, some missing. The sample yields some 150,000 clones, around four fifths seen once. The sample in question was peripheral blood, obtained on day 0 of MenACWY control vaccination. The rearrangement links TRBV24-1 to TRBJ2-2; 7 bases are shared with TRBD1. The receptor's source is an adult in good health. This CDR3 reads CATSEPGQRNGELFF. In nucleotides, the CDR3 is TGTGCCACCAGTGAACCGGGACAGCGAAACGGGGAGCTGTTTTTT.